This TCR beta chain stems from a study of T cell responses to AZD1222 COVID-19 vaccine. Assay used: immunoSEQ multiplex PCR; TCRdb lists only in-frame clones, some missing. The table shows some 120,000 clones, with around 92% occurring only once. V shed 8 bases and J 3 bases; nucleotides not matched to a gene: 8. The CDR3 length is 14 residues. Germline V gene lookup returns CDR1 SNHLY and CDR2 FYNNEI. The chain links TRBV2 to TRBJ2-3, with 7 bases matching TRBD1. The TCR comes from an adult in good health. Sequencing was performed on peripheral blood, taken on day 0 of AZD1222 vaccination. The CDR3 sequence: CASGRYRGTDTQYF. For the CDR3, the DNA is TGTGCCAGCGGAAGATACAGGGGTACAGATACGCAGTATTTT. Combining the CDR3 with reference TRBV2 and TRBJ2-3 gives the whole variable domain EPEVTQTPSHQVTQMGQEVILRCVPISNHLYFYWYRQILGQKVEFLVSFYNNEISEKSEIFDDQFSVERPDGSNFTLKIRSTKLEDSAMYFCASGRYRGTDTQYFGPGTRLTVL.